The present T cell receptor beta chain was sequenced within a study of response to subunit inactivated influenza vaccine (dated by TCRdb to the late 2010s). Regarding the complete study: Deep quantitative T cell receptor repertoire profiling was used in the study to track responses to a trivalent subunit inactivated influenza vaccine. Study-wide conclusions, independent of this receptor: According to the authors, only a limited number of new T cells may be recruited by each seasonal influenza vaccination.

The CDR3 covers 16 residues, taking in both the cysteine and the phenylalanine. The CDR3 DNA has 48 bases and is translated from base 1. The germline V and J ends show losses of 4 bases and 1 base respectively, and no gene match explains 9 bases of the junction. Per the germline V gene, SGHAT is the CDR1 and FQNNGV is the CDR2. The receptor library was made with RT-PCR. TCRdb names Illumina HiSeq 2500 as the instrument used. Using fastp trimming at Q25 and MiXCR clonotype assembly, TCRdb reanalyzed the public sequencing data and kept in-frame beta chains. For every CDR3 protein sequence, its rows merge into one entry that carries the most common genes and DNA. Here the sample has about 540,000 distinct CDR3 sequences; under 25% occur a single time. The ten largest clones add up to 2.5% to 3% of the sample. A word on this clonotype: Its recognized antigen is unknown. No much larger clone is present one base from it, and per-base qualities are unavailable.

The sample was also linked to a second study, of T cells expressing NK-cell markers. The other study reports the following: The TCR beta cDNA libraries were made using 5'RACE template switching, a step that added both a universal primer site and unique molecular identifiers. Eight donors provided sorted CD3+CD56+NKG2C+, CD3+CD56+NKG2C- and CD3+CD56-NKG2C+ T-cell subsets, whose TCR beta-chain repertoires were profiled. Of the eight sequenced donors, seven were found to be HCMV-seropositive and one was found to be HCMV-seronegative. To restrict sorting to alphabetaTCR-expressing T cells, an anti-gammadeltaTCR antibody was added in several experiments. In six donors, the dominant CD3+CD56+NKG2C+ clonotypes were found to rank among the top 10 CD8+ clonotypes and to make up 1.0-7.0% of CD8+ T cells. Those dominant clonotypes were again the most abundant among CD3+CD56-NKG2C+ cells in a few donors, at about 28.3-60.1%. Whether the expanded NKG2C-expressing T cell clones were specific for HCMV antigens was left unclear. The eight sequenced donors were randomly selected healthy volunteers, three men and five women. To determine HCMV serostatus, a commercial ELISA kit was used to detect HCMV-specific IgG in serum. Peripheral blood mononuclear cells were isolated from blood by Ficoll density gradient centrifugation. Magnetic immunoseparation with Miltenyi isolation kits was used to isolate CD4+ and CD8+ T cells from PBMC. Synthesis of cDNA was primed from the TCR beta constant segment and was followed by two consecutive PCR amplification steps. Libraries were sequenced as 2 x 150 bp reads on Illumina HiSeq 2000/2500, MiSeq or NextSeq. Reads were demultiplexed and grouped by UMI with MIGEC, and clonotypes were assembled and quantified with MiTCR. To exclude erroneous sequences, any TCR cDNA sequence not supported by at least two reads was discarded. The tcR package was used for downstream repertoire analysis, and clonotypes were matched across fractions by CDR3 nucleotide sequence plus V segment. Antigen specificity was annotated against VDJdb with VDJmatch, allowing one amino acid substitution in CDR3.

The sequencing here drew on CD4+ T cells sorted from PBMCs, taken 12 days after vaccination. The V and J segments used are TRBV11-2 and TRBJ2-5; 7 junctional bases match TRBD1. This TCR was recovered from a man in his fifties who received an inactivated influenza vaccine. Donor details come from another sample of the same person, matched by shared clones. The bases read TGTGCCAGCAGCTCTAGGCCGCGACAGGGCCAAGAGACCCAGTACTTC. Its amino acids are CASSSRPRQGQETQYF.